These 8 T cell receptor beta chains were all obtained from the same sample, sequenced in a study of cytomegalovirus exposure and HLA in healthy donors. Sequencing used immunoSEQ multiplex PCR; TCRdb keeps in-frame clones, though not all of them. This table has about 110,000 clones, around 95% appearing once. The specimen was PBMCs. These receptors were collected from a woman younger than 30 in good health and CMV-seronegative.

The rearrangement links TRBV7-9 to TRBJ1-2, with TRBD1 matching 10 bases. Germline-derived CDR1 and CDR2 are SEHNR and FQNEAQ (reference sequence). V gave up 3 bases and J gave up 7 bases; unmatched junction bases: 2. This CDR3 region has 13 residues. The CDR3 DNA follows: TGTGCCAGCAGCTTTGGACAGGGGGTTGGCTACACCTTC. Translated, it gives CASSFGQGVGYTF. Full variable domain (outside the CDR3, taken from reference TRBV7-9 and TRBJ1-2): DTGVSQNPRHKITKRGQNVTFRCDPISEHNRLYWYRQTLGQGPEFLTYFQNEAQLEKSRLLSDRFSAERPKGSFSTLEIQRTEQGDSAMYLCASSFGQGVGYTFGSGTRLTVV.

CDR3 in DNA: TGTGCCACCAGCAGCCGGCAACGGGCCGGGGAGCTGTTTTTT. Translated, it gives CATSSRQRAGELFF. The chain couples TRBV15 to TRBJ2-2; D gene unclear. The CDR3 spans 14 residues. V lost 3 bases to trimming and J lost 6 bases, with 11 bases between them. Germline V gene data show CDR1 as LNHNV and CDR2 as YYDKDF (reference sequence).

The chain carries TRBV7-2 and TRBJ2-7; D perhaps matches TRBD2 (6 bases). This CDR3 is built from 14 residues. Deletions cut 1 base from V and 3 bases from J, with 10 bases between. In germline, CDR1 is SGHTA, CDR2 FQGNSA. Written as DNA, the CDR3 is TGTGCCAGCAGCTTAGTCGGCGGGAACTACGAGCAGTACTTC. It translates to CASSLVGGNYEQYF.

The rearrangement uses TRBV2 and TRBJ1-6, with 7 bases identical to TRBD1. V was pared by 1 base and J by 7 bases, with 4 bases of the junction left unmatched. CDR1 SNHLY and CDR2 FYNNEI come from the germline V gene. This CDR3 contains 15 residues. DNA of the CDR3: TGTGCCAGCAGTGAAGGACAGGGTGCCAATTCACCCCTCCACTTT. This translates into CASSEGQGANSPLHF.

The chain links TRBV5-4 to TRBJ1-2, with 7 bases matching TRBD1. Germline-derived CDR1 and CDR2 are SGHNT and YYREEE (reference sequence). With 4 bases clipped from V and 4 bases from J, the junction kept 7 bases outside the gene matches. This CDR3 is 14 amino acids long. As DNA, the CDR3 is TGTGCCAGCAGCCCGACAGGGTACGGCTATGGCTACACCTTC. This translates into CASSPTGYGYGYTF.

The chain links TRBV7-2 to TRBJ1-2; 9 nucleotides align to TRBD1. V lost 4 bases, J lost 3 bases, and 3 bases stayed unmatched. This CDR3 is built from 14 residues. CDR1 SGHTA and CDR2 FQGNSA come from the germline V gene. The CDR3 is CASSSQGADYGYTF. The CDR3, as DNA: TGTGCCAGCAGCTCACAGGGGGCCGACTATGGCTACACCTTC.

The chain is built from TRBV18 and TRBJ1-3, with D tentatively TRBD1 (5 bases). The CDR3 has 19 amino acids. V was cut by 3 bases and J by 2 bases, with 23 bases left in between. Per the germline V gene, CDR1 is KGHSH and CDR2 is LQKENI. The CDR3 DNA follows: TGTGCCAGCTCACCGTCACCACCCTCCGGACAAGGGACTGGAAACACCATATATTTT. Amino acid sequence: CASSPSPPSGQGTGNTIYF.

This chain connects TRBV9 to TRBJ2-5, with 8 bases fitting TRBD1. The length of the CDR3 is 13 residues. V was clipped by 7 bases and J by 9 bases; unmatched bases: 11. Germline V gene sequence: CDR1 SGDLS, CDR2 YYNGEE. The CDR3 bases are TGTGCCAGCGGTGGACAGGGCTCGGAGGCCCAGTACTTC. It codes for CASGGQGSEAQYF.